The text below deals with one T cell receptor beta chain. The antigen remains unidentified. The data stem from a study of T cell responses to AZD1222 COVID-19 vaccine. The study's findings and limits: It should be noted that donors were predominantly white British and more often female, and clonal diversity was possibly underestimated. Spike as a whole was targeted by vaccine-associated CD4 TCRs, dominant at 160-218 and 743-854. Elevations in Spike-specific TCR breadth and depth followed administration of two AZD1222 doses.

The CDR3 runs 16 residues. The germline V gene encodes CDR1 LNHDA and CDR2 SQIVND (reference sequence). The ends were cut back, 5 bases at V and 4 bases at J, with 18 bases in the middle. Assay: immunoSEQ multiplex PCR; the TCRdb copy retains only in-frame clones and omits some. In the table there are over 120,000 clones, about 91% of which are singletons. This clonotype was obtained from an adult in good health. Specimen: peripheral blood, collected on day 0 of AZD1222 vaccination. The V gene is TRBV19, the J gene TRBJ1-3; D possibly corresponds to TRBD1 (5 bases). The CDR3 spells CASSFSPGRHGNTIYF. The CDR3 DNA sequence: TGTGCCAGTAGTTTCTCGCCGGGACGCCACGGAAACACCATATATTTT.